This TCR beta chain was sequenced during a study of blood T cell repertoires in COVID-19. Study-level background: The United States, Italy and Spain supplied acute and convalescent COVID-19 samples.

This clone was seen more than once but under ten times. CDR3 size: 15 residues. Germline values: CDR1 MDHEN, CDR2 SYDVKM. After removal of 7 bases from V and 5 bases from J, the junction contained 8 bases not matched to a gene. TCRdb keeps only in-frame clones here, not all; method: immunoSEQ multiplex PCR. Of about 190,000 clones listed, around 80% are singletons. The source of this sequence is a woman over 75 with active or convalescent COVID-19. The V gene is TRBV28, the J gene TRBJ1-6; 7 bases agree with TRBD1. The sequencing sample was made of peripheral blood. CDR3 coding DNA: TGTGCCAGCACCCTGGCCGGACAGGATAATTCACCCCTCCACTTT. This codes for CASTLAGQDNSPLHF.